This entry concerns a single T cell receptor (beta chain). Antigen specificity is unknown. Trimming shortened V by 9 bases and J by 0 bases, and 9 bases separated the two germline ends. Germline V CDR1 and CDR2: MNHNS, SASEGT. The CDR3 sequence is 13 residues long. This sample was taken from a study of cytomegalovirus exposure and HLA in healthy donors. On the study more broadly: The early release's HLA-typed donors yielded 78 million or so unique TCRs. General observations from the study: Productive rates of about 90% or about 30% were seen for most TCR beta V segments in an earlier analysis. Reportedly, TCR beta sequences accurately predicted HLA-A and HLA-B alleles in most subjects. A later analysis reportedly found that, within productive TCRs, an Asian-associated ancestry cluster had fewer N-insertions than the mean observed across the approximately 690 donors.

Amplification used 60 Vbeta primers and 13 Jbeta primers. Produced via immunoSEQ multiplex PCR; TCRdb's table is partial and in-frame only. The table lists under 250,000 clones, over 60% of them singletons. The receptor comes from a man aged 18 to 30 in good health and CMV-seronegative. The gene calls are TRBV6-1 and TRBJ2-1, with D possibly matching TRBD2 (6 bases). The sample was PBMCs. The CDR3 DNA sequence: TGTGCCAGGGGACTGTCCTCCTACAATGAGCAGTTCTTC. This translates into CARGLSSYNEQFF.